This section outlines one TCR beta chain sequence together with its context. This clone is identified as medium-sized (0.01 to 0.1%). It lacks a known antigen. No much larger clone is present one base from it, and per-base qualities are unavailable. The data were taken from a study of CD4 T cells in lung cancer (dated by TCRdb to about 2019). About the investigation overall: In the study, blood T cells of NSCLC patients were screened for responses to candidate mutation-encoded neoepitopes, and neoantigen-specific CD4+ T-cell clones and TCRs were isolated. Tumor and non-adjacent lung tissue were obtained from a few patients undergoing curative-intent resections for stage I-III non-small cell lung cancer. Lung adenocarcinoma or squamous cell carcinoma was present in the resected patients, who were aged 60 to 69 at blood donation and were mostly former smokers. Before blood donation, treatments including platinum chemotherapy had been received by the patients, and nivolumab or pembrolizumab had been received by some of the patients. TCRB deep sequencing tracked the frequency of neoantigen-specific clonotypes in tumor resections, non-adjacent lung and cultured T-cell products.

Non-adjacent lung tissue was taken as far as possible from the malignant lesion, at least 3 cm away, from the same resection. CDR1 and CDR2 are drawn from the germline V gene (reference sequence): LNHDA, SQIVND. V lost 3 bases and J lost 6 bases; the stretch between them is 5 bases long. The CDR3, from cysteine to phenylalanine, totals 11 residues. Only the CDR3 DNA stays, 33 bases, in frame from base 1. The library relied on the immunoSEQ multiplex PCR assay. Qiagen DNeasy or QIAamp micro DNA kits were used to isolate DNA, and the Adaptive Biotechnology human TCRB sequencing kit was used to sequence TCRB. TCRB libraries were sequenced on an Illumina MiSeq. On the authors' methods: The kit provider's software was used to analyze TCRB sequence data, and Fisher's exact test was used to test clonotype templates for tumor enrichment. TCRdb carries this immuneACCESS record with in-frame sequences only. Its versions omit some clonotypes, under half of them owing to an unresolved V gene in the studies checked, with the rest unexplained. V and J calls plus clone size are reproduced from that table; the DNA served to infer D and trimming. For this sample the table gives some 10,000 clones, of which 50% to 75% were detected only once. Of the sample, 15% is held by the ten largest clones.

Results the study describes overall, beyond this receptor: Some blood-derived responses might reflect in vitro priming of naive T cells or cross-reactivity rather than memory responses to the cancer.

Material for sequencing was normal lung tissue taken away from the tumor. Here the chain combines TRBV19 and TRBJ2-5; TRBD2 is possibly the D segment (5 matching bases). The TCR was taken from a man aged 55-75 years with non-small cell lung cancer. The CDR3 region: CASSIGKTQYF. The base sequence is TGTGCCAGTAGTATCGGGAAGACCCAGTACTTC.